This T cell receptor (beta chain) was captured in a study of CD8 T cells in Susac syndrome. Reverse transcription of roughly 0.45 to 1 ug RNA used random hexamers. Across 54 Vbeta and 13 Jbeta, TCR beta CDR3 was amplified with immunoSEQ multiplex PCR. Via MiXCR, TCRdb re-called the immunoSEQ multiplex PCR reads, giving one row per CDR3 protein. This sample has fewer than 80,000 distinct CDR3 sequences, with approximately 94% found just once. Germline lookup yields CDR1 SQVTM and CDR2 ANQGSEA. This CDR3 has 12 amino acids. V lost 2 bases and J 6 bases, leaving 8 bases between the germline ends. The rearrangement uses TRBV29-1 and TRBJ2-1; D call uncertain. This sequence originates from a human donor with multiple sclerosis. Sample: CD8+ T cells from PBMCs. The CDR3 spells CSVERVRNEQFF. The CDR3 coding sequence is TGCAGCGTTGAAAGGGTTCGCAATGAGCAGTTCTTC.